This T cell receptor (beta chain) was identified during a study of blood T cell repertoires in COVID-19. Overall study context: The samples span acute and convalescent COVID-19 from the United States, Italy and Spain.

While infection was still active, Seattle patients were enrolled and then followed longitudinally. Authors' processing steps: Using reference gene primer amplification, nucleated cell counts were estimated. Assay: immunoSEQ multiplex PCR; the TCRdb copy retains only in-frame clones and omits some. The V and J calls and clone size come from that table; D and trimming were worked out from the DNA. Of about 270,000 clones in the sample, about 82% were seen once. This CDR3 has 15 residues. J gave up 6 bases and V 3 bases, and 6 bases lay outside the gene matches. Looked up from germline, CDR1 is SGDLS and CDR2 is YYNGEE.

The sequenced sample consisted of peripheral blood. The rearrangement links TRBV9 to TRBJ2-3; TRBD2 aligns across 11 bases. The sequence came from a woman at least 80 years old with COVID-19, enrolled during active disease. This CDR3 is CASSALAGEGDTQYF. CDR3 sequence (DNA): TGTGCCAGCAGCGCACTAGCGGGGGAGGGGGATACGCAGTATTTT.